This T cell receptor beta chain came from a study of shared clonotypes between healthy human individuals. Study-level background: Each donor had three CD4 naive, three CD4 memory, two CD8 naive and one CD8 memory plate.

The CDR3 spans 17 residues. Germline CDR1 and CDR2: MDHEN and SYDVKM. Study conclusions and caveats: Rarefaction demonstrated incomplete sorted-subset sequencing despite large depth. Lower generation probabilities were found for non-shared clonotypes than for those shared by all four donors.

With regard to this clone: Its antigen is currently unknown.

The assay was immunoSEQ multiplex PCR, and TCRdb's table has in-frame clones only and misses some. The sample has around 2.5 million clones; over 85% are singletons. The chain uses TRBV28 and TRBJ2-1; 9 bases match TRBD2. The clonotype was recovered from a man aged 18-30 years in good health. Some clones in this sample may be carry-over from other donors' samples. The sequencing input was naive CD4+ T cells from PBMCs. Subset meaning: CD45RA+ positively selected. CDR3 region: CHVSSSGTLLFYNEQFF. For the CDR3, the DNA is TGTCATGTGTCATCTAGCGGGACCCTTCTTTTCTACAATGAGCAGTTCTTC.